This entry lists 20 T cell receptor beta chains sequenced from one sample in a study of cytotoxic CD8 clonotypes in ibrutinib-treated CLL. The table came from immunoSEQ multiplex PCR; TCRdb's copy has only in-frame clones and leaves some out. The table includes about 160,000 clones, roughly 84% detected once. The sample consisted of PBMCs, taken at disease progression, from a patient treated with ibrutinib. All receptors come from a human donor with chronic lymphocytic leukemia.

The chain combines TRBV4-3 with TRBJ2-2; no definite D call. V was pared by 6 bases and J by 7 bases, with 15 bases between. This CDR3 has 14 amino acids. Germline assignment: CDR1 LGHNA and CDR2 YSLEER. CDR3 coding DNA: TGCGCCAGCAGGATTGGTCCCGAAATCGGGGAGCTGTTTTTT. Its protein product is CASRIGPEIGELFF.

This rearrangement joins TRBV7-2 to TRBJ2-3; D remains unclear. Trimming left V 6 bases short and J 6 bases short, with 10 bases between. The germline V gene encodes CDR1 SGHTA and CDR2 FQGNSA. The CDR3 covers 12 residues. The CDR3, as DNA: TGTGCCAGCAGACACGACTCGGATACGCAGTATTTT. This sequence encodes CASRHDSDTQYF.

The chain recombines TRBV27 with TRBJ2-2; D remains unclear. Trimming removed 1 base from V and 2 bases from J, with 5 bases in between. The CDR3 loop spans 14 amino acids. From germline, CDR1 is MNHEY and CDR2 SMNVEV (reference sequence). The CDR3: CASSLYSNTGELFF. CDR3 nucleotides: TGTGCCAGCAGTTTATATTCTAACACCGGGGAGCTGTTTTTT.

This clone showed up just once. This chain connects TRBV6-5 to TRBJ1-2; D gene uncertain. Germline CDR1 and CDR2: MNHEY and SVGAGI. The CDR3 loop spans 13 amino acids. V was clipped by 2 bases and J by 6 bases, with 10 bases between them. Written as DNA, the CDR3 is TGTGCCAGCAGTTACACCAAAGGGAATGGCTACACCTTC. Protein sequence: CASSYTKGNGYTF.

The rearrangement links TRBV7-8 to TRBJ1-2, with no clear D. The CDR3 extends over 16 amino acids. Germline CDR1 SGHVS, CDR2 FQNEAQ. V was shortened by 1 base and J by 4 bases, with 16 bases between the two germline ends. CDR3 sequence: CASSLVQGLVAYGYTF. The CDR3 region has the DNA TGTGCCAGCAGCTTAGTCCAAGGCCTCGTGGCCTATGGCTACACCTTC.

This CDR3 is CASSLGLSGYEQYF. CDR3 DNA: TGTGCCAGCAGCCTAGGGCTTAGCGGCTACGAGCAGTACTTC. This chain uses TRBV7-9 with TRBJ2-7, with D possibly being TRBD2 (6 bases). V lost 5 bases and J 3 bases, leaving 14 bases between the germline ends. From germline, CDR1 is SEHNR and CDR2 FQNEAQ (reference sequence). The CDR3 is 14 amino acids.

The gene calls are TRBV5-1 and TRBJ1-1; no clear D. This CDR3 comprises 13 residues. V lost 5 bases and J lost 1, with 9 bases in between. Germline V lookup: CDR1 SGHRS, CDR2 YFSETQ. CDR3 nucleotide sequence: TGCGCCAGCAGTGTGGATCCGAACACTGAAGCTTTCTTT. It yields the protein CASSVDPNTEAFF.

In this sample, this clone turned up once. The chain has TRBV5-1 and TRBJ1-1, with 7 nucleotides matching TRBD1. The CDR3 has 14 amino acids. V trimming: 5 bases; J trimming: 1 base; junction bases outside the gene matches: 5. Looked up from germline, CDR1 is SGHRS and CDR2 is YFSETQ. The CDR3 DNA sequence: TGCGCCAGCAGATCGACAGGGAAGAACACTGAAGCTTTCTTT. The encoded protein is CASRSTGKNTEAFF.

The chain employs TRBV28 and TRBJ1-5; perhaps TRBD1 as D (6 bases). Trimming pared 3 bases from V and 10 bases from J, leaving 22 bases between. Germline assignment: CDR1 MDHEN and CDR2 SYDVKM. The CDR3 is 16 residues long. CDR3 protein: CASSFFYQSGDDPQHF. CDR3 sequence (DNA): TGTGCCAGCAGTTTTTTTTATCAGTCAGGGGATGACCCCCAGCATTTT.

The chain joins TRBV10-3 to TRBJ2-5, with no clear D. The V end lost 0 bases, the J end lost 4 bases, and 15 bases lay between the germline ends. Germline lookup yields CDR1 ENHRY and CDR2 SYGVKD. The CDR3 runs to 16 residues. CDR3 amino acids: CAISESVSTAAETQYF. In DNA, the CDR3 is TGTGCCATCAGTGAGTCGGTTAGTACGGCCGCAGAGACCCAGTACTTC.

The CDR3 DNA sequence: TGTGCCAGCAGCCGACAGGGGATAAGCACTGAAGCTTTCTTT. This translates into CASSRQGISTEAFF. This chain links TRBV6-5 with TRBJ1-1; 8 nucleotides match TRBD1. The CDR3 length is 14 residues. Germline V gene lookup returns CDR1 MNHEY and CDR2 SVGAGI. J was trimmed by 4 bases and V by 6 bases; bases with no gene match: 7.

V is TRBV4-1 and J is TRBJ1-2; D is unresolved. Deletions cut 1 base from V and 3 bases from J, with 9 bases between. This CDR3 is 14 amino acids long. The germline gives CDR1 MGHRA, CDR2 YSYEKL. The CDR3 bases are TGCGCCAGCAGCCAAGGGGGATGGGACTATGGCTACACCTTC. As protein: CASSQGGWDYGYTF.

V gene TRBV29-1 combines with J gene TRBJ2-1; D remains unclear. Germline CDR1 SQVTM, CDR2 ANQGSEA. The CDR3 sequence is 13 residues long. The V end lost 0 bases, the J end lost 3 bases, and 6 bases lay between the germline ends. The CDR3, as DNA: TGCAGCGTTGAAGACGGCCGCTACAATGAGCAGTTCTTC. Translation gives CSVEDGRYNEQFF.

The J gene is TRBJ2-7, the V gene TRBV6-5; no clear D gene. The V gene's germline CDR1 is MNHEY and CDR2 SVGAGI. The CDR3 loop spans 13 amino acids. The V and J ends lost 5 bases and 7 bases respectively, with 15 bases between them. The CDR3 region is CASSPHASREQYF. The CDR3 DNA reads TGTGCCAGCAGTCCTCACGCGTCGCGGGAGCAGTACTTC.

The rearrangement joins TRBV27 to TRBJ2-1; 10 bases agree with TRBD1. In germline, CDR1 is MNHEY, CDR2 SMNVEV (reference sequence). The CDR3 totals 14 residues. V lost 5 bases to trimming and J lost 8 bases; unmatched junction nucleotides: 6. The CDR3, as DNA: TGTGCCAGCAGTAAGGACAGGGGGGGGGATGAGCAGTTCTTC. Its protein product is CASSKDRGGDEQFF.

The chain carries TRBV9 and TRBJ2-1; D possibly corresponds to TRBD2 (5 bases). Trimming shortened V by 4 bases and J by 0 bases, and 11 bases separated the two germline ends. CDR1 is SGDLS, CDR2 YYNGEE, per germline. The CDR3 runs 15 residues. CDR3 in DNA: TGTGCCAGCAGCTCCCGGGGTAGCTCCTACAATGAGCAGTTCTTC. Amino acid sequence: CASSSRGSSYNEQFF.

The CDR3, as DNA: TGTGCCAGCAGCGTAGTTGGATCCAGTTCCCTCAAGCCCGAGACCCAGTACTTC. It codes for CASSVVGSSSLKPETQYF. The chain combines TRBV9 with TRBJ2-5; D gene uncertain. The CDR3 is 18 amino acids. V gave up 0 bases and J gave up 5 bases, with 23 bases separating them. CDR1 is SGDLS and CDR2 is YYNGEE in the germline V gene.

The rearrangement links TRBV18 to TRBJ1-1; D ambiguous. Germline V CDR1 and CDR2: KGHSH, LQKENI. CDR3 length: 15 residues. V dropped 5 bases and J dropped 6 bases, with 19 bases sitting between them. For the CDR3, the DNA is TGTGCCAGCTCATTACTCGGTCAATCTTCGTCTGAAGCTTTCTTT. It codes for CASSLLGQSSSEAFF.

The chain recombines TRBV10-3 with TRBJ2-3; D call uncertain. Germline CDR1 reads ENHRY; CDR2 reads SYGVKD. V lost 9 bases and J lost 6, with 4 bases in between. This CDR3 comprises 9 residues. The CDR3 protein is CAIGDTQYF. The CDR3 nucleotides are TGTGCCATAGGGGATACGCAGTATTTT.

CDR3 protein: CAWSVQTGSSYEQYF. The DNA of the CDR3 is TGTGCCTGGAGTGTACAGACAGGCAGCTCCTACGAGCAGTACTTC. This chain connects TRBV30 to TRBJ2-7, with D perhaps matching TRBD1 (6 bases). Germline-derived CDR1 and CDR2 are GTSNPN and SVGIG (reference sequence). V shed 0 bases and J shed 0 bases, with 12 bases lying between them. The CDR3 covers 15 residues.